These T cell receptor beta chains were read from a single sample in a study of T cell responses to AZD1222 COVID-19 vaccine. Sequencing was performed with immunoSEQ multiplex PCR; in TCRdb, only in-frame clones are kept and a portion is missing. In the table there are about 140,000 clones, around nine tenths of which are singletons. The input for sequencing was peripheral blood, taken on day 0 of AZD1222 vaccination. These receptors were taken from an adult in good health. CDR3s include the opening cysteine and the closing phenylalanine or tryptophan. Fields, in order: CDR3 length, clone size, V gene, D gene, CDR3 protein. D genes are given only for firm matches. Rows give clone size only sometimes, using once, few, many, or a class for an expanded clone.

CDR3 length: 14; clone size: -; V gene: TRBV9; D gene: -; CDR3 protein: CASSVGFRGDWAFF
CDR3 length: 18; clone size: -; V gene: TRBV18; D gene: TRBD2; CDR3 protein: CASSVGTSPYIAKNIQYF
CDR3 length: 14; clone size: -; V gene: TRBV11-2; D gene: -; CDR3 protein: CASSLELILYEQYF
CDR3 length: 10; clone size: -; V gene: TRBV20-1; D gene: -; CDR3 protein: CERRLETQYF
CDR3 length: 12; clone size: once; V gene: TRBV7-9; D gene: -; CDR3 protein: CASRKTSLEQYF
CDR3 length: 16; clone size: -; V gene: TRBV28; D gene: TRBD2; CDR3 protein: CASRPGGLAVWSELFF
CDR3 length: 15; clone size: -; V gene: TRBV5-4; D gene: TRBD1; CDR3 protein: CASSWGQGRTDTQYF
CDR3 length: 14; clone size: -; V gene: TRBV28; D gene: TRBD1; CDR3 protein: CASSLGQGAHEQYF
CDR3 length: 16; clone size: few; V gene: TRBV7-2; D gene: TRBD1; CDR3 protein: CASSPGTGVSNYGYTF
CDR3 length: 17; clone size: -; V gene: TRBV11-2; D gene: -; CDR3 protein: CASSSPTIGSGSYEQYF
CDR3 length: 14; clone size: once; V gene: TRBV6-2/TRBV6-3; D gene: -; CDR3 protein: CASSYHRVNTEAFF
CDR3 length: 15; clone size: -; V gene: TRBV7-9; D gene: -; CDR3 protein: CASSSQGGGNQPQHF
CDR3 length: 18; clone size: -; V gene: TRBV7-2; D gene: TRBD1; CDR3 protein: CASSQQIRTGGFNQPQHF
CDR3 length: 16; clone size: -; V gene: TRBV11-2; D gene: -; CDR3 protein: CASSLFERTVPPEAFF
CDR3 length: 13; clone size: -; V gene: TRBV3-1/TRBV3-2; D gene: -; CDR3 protein: CASSPFQGQPQHF
CDR3 length: 15; clone size: -; V gene: TRBV28; D gene: TRBD2; CDR3 protein: CASSSEPGGQETQYF
CDR3 length: 15; clone size: -; V gene: TRBV11-2; D gene: -; CDR3 protein: CASSLLRGAKNEQFF
CDR3 length: 14; clone size: -; V gene: TRBV9; D gene: TRBD1; CDR3 protein: CASSVAQGYNEQFF
CDR3 length: 15; clone size: -; V gene: TRBV5-6; D gene: TRBD2; CDR3 protein: CASSYLSLAGDEQYF
CDR3 length: 16; clone size: -; V gene: TRBV4-3; D gene: TRBD2; CDR3 protein: CASSQEGLAGVHEQFF
CDR3 length: 12; clone size: -; V gene: TRBV30; D gene: -; CDR3 protein: CAWSRASYEQYF
CDR3 length: 14; clone size: -; V gene: TRBV18; D gene: -; CDR3 protein: CASSPRRVNGEQFF
CDR3 length: 15; clone size: -; V gene: TRBV6-2/TRBV6-3; D gene: TRBD1; CDR3 protein: CASSYSGTGGYEQYF
CDR3 length: 13; clone size: -; V gene: TRBV21-1; D gene: -; CDR3 protein: CASSIYSLYEQYF
CDR3 length: 16; clone size: -; V gene: TRBV6-5; D gene: -; CDR3 protein: CASSYLRSGGLDGYTF
CDR3 length: 15; clone size: once; V gene: TRBV28; D gene: TRBD1; CDR3 protein: CASSRVRDRTYEQYF
CDR3 length: 14; clone size: -; V gene: TRBV5-5; D gene: -; CDR3 protein: CASRYVLQNYGYTF
CDR3 length: 15; clone size: -; V gene: TRBV28; D gene: -; CDR3 protein: CASRGTGTGTDTQYF
CDR3 length: 14; clone size: -; V gene: TRBV6-5; D gene: -; CDR3 protein: CASSYSVMNTEAFF
CDR3 length: 13; clone size: -; V gene: TRBV19; D gene: -; CDR3 protein: CASSGQGNTEAFF
CDR3 length: 14; clone size: -; V gene: TRBV19; D gene: TRBD1; CDR3 protein: CASGRTGLYTEAFF
CDR3 length: 20; clone size: -; V gene: TRBV5-1; D gene: TRBD2; CDR3 protein: CASSRSLHPVLAGGVYEQYF
CDR3 length: 16; clone size: -; V gene: TRBV9; D gene: TRBD2; CDR3 protein: CASSASTSGTYNEQFF
CDR3 length: 15; clone size: few; V gene: TRBV30; D gene: -; CDR3 protein: CAWGLGGSGANVLTF
CDR3 length: 14; clone size: -; V gene: TRBV27; D gene: -; CDR3 protein: CASSLQGHYSPLHF
CDR3 length: 12; clone size: -; V gene: TRBV6-5; D gene: -; CDR3 protein: CASTTPGEKLFF
CDR3 length: 13; clone size: -; V gene: TRBV7-9; D gene: -; CDR3 protein: CASSTPGGWEQYF
CDR3 length: 15; clone size: -; V gene: TRBV5-1; D gene: TRBD1; CDR3 protein: CASSLAGQMNTEAFF
CDR3 length: 15; clone size: -; V gene: TRBV3-1/TRBV3-2; D gene: -; CDR3 protein: CASSHGDRHNNEQFF
CDR3 length: 19; clone size: -; V gene: TRBV27; D gene: -; CDR3 protein: CASSLSGRRGLFSYNEQFF
CDR3 length: 12; clone size: -; V gene: TRBV24-1; D gene: -; CDR3 protein: CATSDGRQPQHF
CDR3 length: 15; clone size: -; V gene: TRBV7-8; D gene: -; CDR3 protein: CASSLRGDSNQPQHF